One and the same sample provided the 13 T cell receptor beta chains below, sequenced in a study of cytomegalovirus exposure and HLA in healthy donors listed by TCRdb under 2017. The method behind the library was the immunoSEQ multiplex PCR assay. In TCRdb, the immuneACCESS table is reduced to in-frame sequences with V and J assigned. These tables do not hold every clone; where another copy was compared, an unresolved V gene accounts for under half, and the others remain unexplained. This sample lists over 200,000 clones; over 80% were detected once. Roughly an eighth of the sample lies in the top ten. The sequenced material came from PBMCs. The receptors stem from a woman aged 25 to 39 in good health and CMV-seropositive.

The rearrangement links TRBV5-6 to TRBJ1-2; D not resolved. Trimming took off 1 base at V and 4 bases at J, with 8 bases between the two ends. This CDR3 has 13 amino acids. The germline CDR1 and CDR2 sequences are SGHDT and YYEEEE. The CDR3 region is CASSLQSAYGYTF. For the CDR3, the DNA is TGTGCCAGCAGCTTGCAGTCAGCCTATGGCTACACCTTC.

V and J are TRBV10-1 and TRBJ2-1; 7 positions agree with TRBD2. The germline V gene has CDR1 WNHNN and CDR2 SYGVQD (reference sequence). There are 15 residues in the CDR3. V trimming: 3 bases; J trimming: 6 bases; junction bases outside the gene matches: 8. The CDR3 coding sequence is TGCGCCAGCAGTGATCTCCAGGGAGGGGTCAATGAGCAGTTCTTC. Its translation is CASSDLQGGVNEQFF.

The chain employs TRBV5-6 and TRBJ2-5; D is possibly TRBD2 (5 bases). The CDR3 totals 12 residues. Germline CDR1 reads SGHDT; CDR2 reads YYEEEE. V dropped 1 base and J dropped 5 bases, with 6 bases sitting between them. CDR3 coding DNA: TGTGCCAGCAGCTTGTGGGAGGAGACCCAGTACTTC. This translates into CASSLWEETQYF.

This clone was seen a single time. The chain uses TRBV7-3 and TRBJ2-2; 7 nucleotides match TRBD1. The germline V gene encodes CDR1 SGHTA and CDR2 FQGTGA. The CDR3 has 16 amino acids. V dropped 1 base and J dropped 0; count of bases not matched to a gene: 2. The CDR3 nucleotides read TGTGCCAGCAGCTTAATAGGGGGCGCGAACACCGGGGAGCTGTTTTTT. Translating gives CASSLIGGANTGELFF.

V usage is TRBV5-4 and J usage is TRBJ1-3; maybe TRBD1 (6 bases). The germline CDR1 and CDR2 sequences are SGHNT and YYREEE (reference sequence). V shed 3 bases and J shed 4 bases, with 17 bases lying between them. The CDR3 totals 16 residues. The CDR3 coding sequence is TGTGCCAGCAGCTCGGACATCCGGGGGCGAGGAAACACCATATATTTT. This codes for CASSSDIRGRGNTIYF.

The V and J genes are TRBV18 and TRBJ1-2, with TRBD1 identical over 12 bases. This CDR3 is built from 14 residues. With 4 bases clipped from V and 8 bases from J, the junction kept 5 bases outside the gene matches. The V gene's germline CDR1 is KGHSH and CDR2 LQKENI. This CDR3 reads CASSLGQGAGGYTF. The CDR3 DNA reads as TGTGCCAGCTCACTGGGACAGGGGGCAGGAGGCTACACCTTC.

This chain links TRBV30 with TRBJ1-5; D is ambiguous. The CDR3 contains 15 residues. CDR1 is GTSNPN and CDR2 is SVGIG in the germline V gene (reference sequence). Between the trimmed V and J ends, which lost 4 bases and 3 bases, there was a span of 16 bases. Here the CDR3 DNA reads TGTGCCTGGAATGCCGGCGGCAGGTACAATCAGCCCCAGCATTTT. Protein product: CAWNAGGRYNQPQHF.

The chain recombines TRBV6-6 with TRBJ2-7, with D maybe TRBD1 (5 bases). Germline CDR1 and CDR2: MNHNY and SVGAGI (reference sequence). This CDR3 comprises 13 residues. V lost 6 bases and J 2 bases, leaving 11 bases between the germline ends. The CDR3 protein is CASSRATAYEQYF. Here the CDR3 DNA reads TGTGCCAGCAGCAGAGCGACAGCCTACGAGCAGTACTTC.

The chain joins TRBV27 to TRBJ1-2, with D tentatively TRBD1 (6 bases). CDR3 length: 15 amino acids. The V end lost 3 bases, the J end lost 6 bases, and 17 bases lay between the germline ends. In germline, CDR1 is MNHEY, CDR2 SMNVEV (reference sequence). DNA for the CDR3: TGTGCCAGCAGTTTGAAACCCACAGGGTCTGATGGCTACACCTTC. It specifies CASSLKPTGSDGYTF.

The chain has TRBV7-3 and TRBJ2-2; D remains ambiguous. Per the germline V gene, CDR1 is SGHTA and CDR2 is FQGTGA. This CDR3 comprises 14 residues. V was shortened by 5 bases and J by 5 bases, with 12 bases between the two germline ends. CDR3 DNA: TGTGCCAGCAGCCACTCCACTGGGACCGGGGAGCTGTTTTTT. Protein sequence: CASSHSTGTGELFF.

CDR3 protein: CASSESAGSHEQYF. In DNA, the CDR3 is TGCGCCAGCAGTGAGTCCGCAGGGTCCCACGAGCAGTACTTC. The gene calls are TRBV10-1 and TRBJ2-7; possible D gene TRBD1, 5 bases. Trimming cost V 0 bases and J 5 bases, with 11 bases left between them. This CDR3 contains 14 residues. Germline V gene sequence: CDR1 WNHNN, CDR2 SYGVQD (reference sequence).

The V gene is TRBV30, the J gene TRBJ2-7; 8 bases agree with TRBD2. The V and J ends lost 7 bases and 1 base, in that order; junction bases with no gene match: 9. Germline loops: CDR1 GTSNPN, CDR2 SVGIG (reference sequence). The CDR3 runs 14 residues. In nucleotides, the CDR3 is TGTGCCTTTCAACCGGGACTAGGATCCTACGAGCAGTACTTC. This sequence encodes CAFQPGLGSYEQYF. Variable domain in full (rest from reference TRBV30 and TRBJ2-7): SQTIHQWPATLVQPVGSPLSLECTVEGTSNPNLYWYRQAAGRGLQLLFYSVGIGQISSEVPQNLSASRPQDRQFILSSKKLLLSDSGFYLCAFQPGLGSYEQYFGPGTRLTVT.

The V and J genes are TRBV5-1 and TRBJ1-1; 7 bases match TRBD1. CDR1 and CDR2 from the germline V gene are SGHRS and YFSETQ. Trimming took 5 bases from V and 3 from J; bases not matched to a gene: 4. This CDR3 comprises 13 residues. This CDR3 reads CASRGTADTEAFF. Here the CDR3 DNA reads TGCGCCAGCAGGGGGACAGCTGACACTGAAGCTTTCTTT.